The 12 T cell receptor beta chains listed next were all sequenced from one sample in a study of T cells after yellow fever vaccination. MiXCR was run by TCRdb on the 5' RACE reads, yielding one entry per CDR3 protein. The sample comprises hundreds of thousands of distinct CDR3 sequences, 6.2% of which are singletons, and 15% rests with the top ten. Sample: PBMCs, taken 5 days after the yellow fever booster vaccination. The receptors derive from a man aged 25-40 years who received the YFV17D yellow fever vaccine.

This clonotype showed up just a few times. The chain employs TRBV4-1 and TRBJ2-2; 9 nucleotides line up with TRBD2. CDR1 MGHRA and CDR2 YSYEKL come from the germline V gene. With V trimmed by 0 bases and J by 4 bases, 18 bases remained unmatched. CDR3 size: 21 residues. CDR3 region: CASSQERSWEAGGPVTGELFF. The CDR3 DNA is TGCGCCAGCAGCCAAGAAAGGAGTTGGGAGGCGGGAGGGCCGGTCACCGGGGAGCTGTTTTTT.

Concerning this clonotype: One end of the junction fails to match germline, which may point to a read error. V usage is TRBV5-1 and J usage is TRBJ2-5, with a possible D match to TRBD2 (5 bases). Germline V gene lookup returns CDR1 SGHRS and CDR2 YFSETQ. The CDR3 has 17 amino acids. The CDR3 DNA follows: TGCGCCTGCAGCTTGCACCCTGCCAGCGGAAACCAAGAGACCCAGTACTTC. It codes for CACSLHPASGNQETQYF.

Many counts were recorded for this clonotype. DNA for the CDR3: TGTGCCAGCAGCAGCCCACAGGGAAGGGGCTACAATGAGCAGTTCTTC. Translation gives CASSSPQGRGYNEQFF. This chain connects TRBV28 to TRBJ2-1; weak D call: TRBD1 (6 bases). Trimming took off 6 bases at V and 3 bases at J, with 18 bases between the two ends. Germline V gene data show CDR1 as MDHEN and CDR2 as SYDVKM. The CDR3 covers 16 residues.

This clonotype was recorded many times. This chain joins TRBV7-2 and TRBJ2-2, with D perhaps TRBD2 (6 bases). The ends were cut back, 4 bases at V and 6 bases at J, with 15 bases in the middle. The CDR3 totals 15 residues. Germline V gene sequence: CDR1 SGHTA, CDR2 FQGNSA. CDR3 in DNA: TGTGCCAGCAGCTATGGGGGGATAGGAGCCGGGGAGCTGTTTTTT. Its translation is CASSYGGIGAGELFF.

In its sample, this clonotype was seen many times. CDR3 sequence reads: CASSVDTGGLAITDTQYF. In DNA, the CDR3 is TGTGCCAGCAGCGTAGACACCGGGGGACTAGCGATAACAGATACGCAGTATTTT. The chain couples TRBV9 to TRBJ2-3; 10 bases line up with TRBD2. Trimming took 0 bases from V and 3 from J; bases not matched to a gene: 10. The CDR3 has 18 amino acids. Germline CDR1 and CDR2: SGDLS and YYNGEE.

This clonotype has more than one count but fewer than ten. The chain joins TRBV29-1 to TRBJ2-5; D is unresolved. CDR3 length: 11 residues. CDR1 is SQVTM and CDR2 is ANQGSEA in the germline V gene. V lost 6 bases, J lost 0 bases, and 5 bases lay in between. Here the CDR3 reads CSVKYQETQYF. The CDR3 bases are TGCAGCGTAAAATACCAAGAGACCCAGTACTTC. The full variable domain, its missing parts supplied by reference TRBV29-1 and TRBJ2-5, is SAVISQKPSRDICQRGTSLTIQCQVDSQVTMMFWYRQQPGQSLTLIATANQGSEATYESGFVIDKFPISRPNLTFSTLTVSNMSPEDSSIYLCSVKYQETQYFGPGTRLLVL.

V and J are TRBV27 and TRBJ2-7, with D possibly being TRBD2 (5 bases). The CDR3 extends over 15 amino acids. Germline V gives CDR1 MNHEY, CDR2 SMNVEV (reference sequence). The V end was cut by 6 bases, the J end by 2 bases, with 17 bases between. The CDR3 loop reads CASSLKPGVTYEQYF. CDR3 DNA sequence: TGTGCCAGCAGCCTAAAGCCCGGGGTGACCTACGAGCAGTACTTC.

This CDR3 reads CSAPDGEPYEQYF. The CDR3 DNA reads as TGCAGTGCCCCCGACGGAGAGCCCTACGAGCAGTACTTC. The V and J genes are TRBV20-1 and TRBJ2-7; no firm D call. Trimming took 6 bases from V and 2 from J, leaving 14 bases between them. Germline V gene lookup returns CDR1 DFQATT and CDR2 SNEGSKA (reference sequence). The CDR3 is 13 residues long.

This clonotype was picked up many times. The genes are TRBV10-3 and TRBJ1-3, with 7 nucleotides matching TRBD1. From germline, CDR1 is ENHRY and CDR2 SYGVKD. V gave up 6 bases and J gave up 0 bases; unmatched junction bases: 5. CDR3 size: 15 residues. Written as DNA, the CDR3 is TGTGCCATCAGCGGGACAGTCAACTCTGGAAACACCATATATTTT. It encodes CAISGTVNSGNTIYF.

The sample holds many counts of this clonotype. The chain recombines TRBV12-3 or TRBV12-4 with TRBJ1-2, with D possibly being TRBD1 (6 bases). V was trimmed by 8 bases and J by 3 bases, leaving 10 bases between them. The CDR3 has 12 residues. The CDR3 DNA reads TGTGCCAGCCTTGGACAGCACTATGGCTACACCTTC. It translates to CASLGQHYGYTF.

This clonotype was counted ten times or more. CDR3 sequence reads: CASSQDGTENYEQYF. Written as DNA, the CDR3 is TGCGCCAGCAGCCAAGATGGGACAGAAAACTACGAGCAGTACTTC. The chain employs TRBV4-3 and TRBJ2-7; 7 bases are a match to TRBD1. The CDR3 loop spans 15 amino acids. The V gene end was trimmed by 0 bases and the J gene end by 3 bases; junction bases not matched to a gene: 5. Germline V gives CDR1 LGHNA, CDR2 YSLEER.

This clonotype was seen only a few times. The chain has TRBV20-1 and TRBJ2-2, with 13 positions matching TRBD2. Germline CDR1 and CDR2: DFQATT and SNEGSKA (reference sequence). This CDR3 is 18 amino acids long. V lost 4 bases and J lost 1; bases outside the gene matches: 9. CDR3 sequence: CSANRFRTSGGNTGELFF. CDR3 nucleotide sequence: TGCAGTGCTAACCGATTCAGGACTAGCGGGGGGAACACCGGGGAGCTGTTTTTT.